The rows below give T cell receptor beta chains drawn from one sample of a study of T cell responses to AZD1222 COVID-19 vaccine. TCRdb's table, derived via immunoSEQ multiplex PCR, lists solely in-frame clones and lacks some. The sample has 120,000 or so clones; approximately 80% are singletons. Sequenced here: peripheral blood, sampled 28 days after the second AZD1222 dose. The receptor set was obtained from an adult who received the AZD1222 COVID-19 vaccine. Each CDR3 is given with its conserved first and last residue. The size field is filled for only some rows; it gives once, few, many or a size class.

-	TRBV28	TRBJ1-6	CASSRGVSPLHF
once	TRBV5-5	TRBJ1-1	CASNGRDGMNTEAFF
-	TRBV7-9	TRBJ1-1	CASSPRAWGERGTEAFF
-	TRBV7-9	TRBJ1-3	CASSLALKALENTIYF
-	TRBV5-6	TRBJ1-5	CASSLEGRHQPQHF
-	TRBV27	TRBJ1-1	CASSLSGTAGRGNVF
-	TRBV7-2	TRBJ1-1	CASSSGQATEAFF
-	TRBV7-6	TRBJ1-3	CASSLGTGGSGNTIYF
once	TRBV4-2	TRBJ1-4	CASSQEGGGTNEKLFF
-	TRBV7-2	TRBJ1-2	CASTIQGYGYTF
once	TRBV3-1/TRBV3-2	TRBJ2-7	CASSHPGPPRNEQYF
-	TRBV2	TRBJ2-5	CAGGYQETQYF
-	TRBV29-1	TRBJ2-5	CSVETVWAQYF
once	TRBV11-2	TRBJ1-1	CASSLVGTGGTEAFF
-	TRBV9	TRBJ1-1	CASSLGQGGAEAFF
few	TRBV5-4	TRBJ1-2	CASSFADGGLFGYTF
-	TRBV18	TRBJ1-4	CASSLSLTTNEKLFF
-	TRBV23-1	TRBJ1-2	CASSQLGGYKFGYGYTF
-	TRBV12-3/TRBV12-4	TRBJ1-1	CASSLARGYEAFF
few	TRBV6-5	TRBJ1-1	CASIKTGGAEERAFF
-	TRBV7-2	TRBJ1-6	CASSFKSGTYNSPLHF